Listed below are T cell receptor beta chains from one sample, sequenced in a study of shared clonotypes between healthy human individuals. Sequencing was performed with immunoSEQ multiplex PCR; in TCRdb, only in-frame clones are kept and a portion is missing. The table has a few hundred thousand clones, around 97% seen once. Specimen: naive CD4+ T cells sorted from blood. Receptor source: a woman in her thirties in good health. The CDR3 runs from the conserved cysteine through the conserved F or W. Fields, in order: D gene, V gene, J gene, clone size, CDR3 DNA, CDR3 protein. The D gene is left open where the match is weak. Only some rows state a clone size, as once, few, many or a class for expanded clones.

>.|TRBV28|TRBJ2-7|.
TGTGCCAGCAGCTTGAGGGGGGCGGACTACGAGCAGTACTTC
CASSLRGADYEQYF
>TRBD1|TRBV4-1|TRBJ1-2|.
TGCGCCAGCAGCCAACCCGCCACAGGGGGCGTCGGTGGCTACACCTTC
CASSQPATGGVGGYTF
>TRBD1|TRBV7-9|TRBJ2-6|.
TGTGCCAGCAGCTATAGACAGGGGGCCCACTCTGGGGCCAACGTCCTGACTTTC
CASSYRQGAHSGANVLTF
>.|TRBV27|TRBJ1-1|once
TGTGCCAGCTGGAATAGAGGGGGGCTGGGGACTGAAGCTTTCTTT
CASWNRGGLGTEAFF
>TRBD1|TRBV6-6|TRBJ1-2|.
TGTGCCAGCAGTCAGTACAGGGGCGGCTACACCTTC
CASSQYRGGYTF
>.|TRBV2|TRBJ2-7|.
TGTGCCAGCAGAAGGGGGAGCTCCTACGAGCAGTACTTC
CASRRGSSYEQYF
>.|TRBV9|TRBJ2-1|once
TGTGCCAGCAGCGCGACCGGTGCCTACAATGAGCAGTTCTTC
CASSATGAYNEQFF
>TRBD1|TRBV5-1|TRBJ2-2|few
TGCGCCAGCAGGGACAGGGACACCGGGGAGCTGTTTTTT
CASRDRDTGELFF
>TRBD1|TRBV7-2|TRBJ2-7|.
TGTGCCAGCAGGACAGGGCATCCCCCCTACGAGCAGTACTTC
CASRTGHPPYEQYF
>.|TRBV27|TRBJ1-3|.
TGTGCCAGCGCACCCGGACGCAGAACCGGCTCTGGAAACACCATATATTTT
CASAPGRRTGSGNTIYF
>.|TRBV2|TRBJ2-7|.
TGTGCCAGCAGTGAGCAGGTATCAGGCTACGAGCAGTACTTC
CASSEQVSGYEQYF
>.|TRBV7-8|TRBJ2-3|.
TGTGCCAGCAGCCCAGGGGCATCGATAAGCACAGATACGCAGTATTTT
CASSPGASISTDTQYF
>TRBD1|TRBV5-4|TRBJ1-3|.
TGTGCCAGCAGCTTCGGACAGGCCTCTGGAAACACCATATATTTT
CASSFGQASGNTIYF
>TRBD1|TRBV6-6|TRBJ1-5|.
TGTGCCAGCAGAAAAGGACAGGGGCTCAATCAGCCCCAGCATTTT
CASRKGQGLNQPQHF
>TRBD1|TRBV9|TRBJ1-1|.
TGTGCCAGCAGCGCTCCAACCCAGGGGGCGCGGGGAGCTTTCTTT
CASSAPTQGARGAFF
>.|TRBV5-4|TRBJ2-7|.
TGTGCCAGCAGCTCCACTCCCCGGGACTCGCAGTACTTC
CASSSTPRDSQYF
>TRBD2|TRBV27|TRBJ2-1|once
TGTGCCAGCAGCCCCCTAGCGGGAGGACATGAGCAGTTCTTC
CASSPLAGGHEQFF
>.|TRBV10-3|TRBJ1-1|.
TGTGCCATCAGTGGCTCGGGCGGCGGCACTGAAGCTTTCTTT
CAISGSGGGTEAFF
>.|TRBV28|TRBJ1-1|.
TGTGCCAGCACCCCTGGCGCGGGGGCTGACACTGAAGCTTTCTTT
CASTPGAGADTEAFF
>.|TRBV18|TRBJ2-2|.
TGTGCCAGCTCACCACGGGGTTATGGCACCGGGGAGCTGTTTTTT
CASSPRGYGTGELFF
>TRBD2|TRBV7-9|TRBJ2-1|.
TGTGCCAGCAGCGCCGTAGCGGGAGGGCCCCATGAGCAGTTCTTC
CASSAVAGGPHEQFF
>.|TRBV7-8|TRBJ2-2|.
TGTGCCAGCAGCACCGACAGTACCGGGGAGCTGTTTTTT
CASSTDSTGELFF
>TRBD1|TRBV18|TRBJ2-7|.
TGTGCCAGCTCCCCAGGGGGAACGACGGGAGAGCAGTACTTC
CASSPGGTTGEQYF
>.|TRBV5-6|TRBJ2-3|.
TGTGCCAGCAGCTCTCGTAATACGCAGTATTTT
CASSSRNTQYF
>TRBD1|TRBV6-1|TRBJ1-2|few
TGTGCCAGCAGGGAAGACAGGGTAAACGGCTACACCTTC
CASREDRVNGYTF
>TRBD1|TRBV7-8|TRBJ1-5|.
TGTGCCAGCGGTAGGCAGGGGGTTCTTCAGCCCCAGCATTTT
CASGRQGVLQPQHF
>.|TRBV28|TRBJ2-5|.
TGTGCCAGCAGTTCTTTCCGCGCGGCTACCGGGGAGACCCAGTACTTC
CASSSFRAATGETQYF
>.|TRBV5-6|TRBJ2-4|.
TGTGCCAGCAGCTTGAAGACAGTGCTAGCCAAAAACATTCAGTACTTC
CASSLKTVLAKNIQYF
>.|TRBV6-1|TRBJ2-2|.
TGTGCCAGCAGTCGGACCACGAACACCGGGGAGCTGTTTTTT
CASSRTTNTGELFF
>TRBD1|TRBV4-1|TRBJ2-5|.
TGCGCCAGCAGCCAAGGGACAGGGGCCTTAGAGACCCAGTACTTC
CASSQGTGALETQYF
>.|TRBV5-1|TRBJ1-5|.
TGCGCCAGCAGCCCGCGGGGGGGCAATCAGCCCCAGCATTTT
CASSPRGGNQPQHF
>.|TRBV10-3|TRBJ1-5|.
TGTGCCATCAGTGAGTCCCCCCCCAGGAACAATCAGCCCCAGCATTTT
CAISESPPRNNQPQHF
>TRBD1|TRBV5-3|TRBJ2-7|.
TGTGCCAGAAGCTTCGGGGGACAGGGTTTTTACGAGCAGTACTTC
CARSFGGQGFYEQYF
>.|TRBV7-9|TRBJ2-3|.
TGTGCCAGCAGCTTAGGGGCAGGGGCAGATACGCAGTATTTT
CASSLGAGADTQYF
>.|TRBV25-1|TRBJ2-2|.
TGTGCCAGCAGAAGACTAGACACCGGGGAGCTGTTTTTT
CASRRLDTGELFF
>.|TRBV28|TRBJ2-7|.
TGTGCCAGCAGTTTATTGGACACCTTCTACGAGCAGTACTTC
CASSLLDTFYEQYF
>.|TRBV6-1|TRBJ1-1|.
TGTGCCAGCAGGTACAGGTCCATGAGCACTGAAGCTTTCTTT
CASRYRSMSTEAFF
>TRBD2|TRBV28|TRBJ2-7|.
TGTGCCAGCAGCCGTGGGACTAGCGGCCCCTACGAGCAGTACTTC
CASSRGTSGPYEQYF
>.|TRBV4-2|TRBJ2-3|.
TGTGCCAGCAGCCGGGGGCTAGCGGAGCTTAGCACAGATACGCAGTATTTT
CASSRGLAELSTDTQYF
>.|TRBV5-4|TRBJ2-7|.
TGTGCCAGCAGCTTCCACCTCTCAGGTCCCTACGAGCAGTACTTC
CASSFHLSGPYEQYF
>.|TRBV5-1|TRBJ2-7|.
TGCGCCAGCAGCTTGGGCACGGGCAGGGCCTACGAGCAGTACTTC
CASSLGTGRAYEQYF
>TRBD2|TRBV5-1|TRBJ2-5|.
TGCGCCAGCAGCTTGGTTCCCGGGTCGGGAGGGGAGACCCAGTACTTC
CASSLVPGSGGETQYF
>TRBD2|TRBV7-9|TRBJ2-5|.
TGTGCCAGCAGCTTAACTGGGACTAGCGGTATCCAAGAGACCCAGTACTTC
CASSLTGTSGIQETQYF
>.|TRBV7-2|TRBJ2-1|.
TGTGCCAGCAGCATCCACGGGGGTTCCAATGAGCAGTTCTTC
CASSIHGGSNEQFF
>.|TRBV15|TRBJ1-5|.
TGTGCCACCAGCAGCCGGACCACGGCGGGGGCGGATCAGCCCCAGCATTTT
CATSSRTTAGADQPQHF